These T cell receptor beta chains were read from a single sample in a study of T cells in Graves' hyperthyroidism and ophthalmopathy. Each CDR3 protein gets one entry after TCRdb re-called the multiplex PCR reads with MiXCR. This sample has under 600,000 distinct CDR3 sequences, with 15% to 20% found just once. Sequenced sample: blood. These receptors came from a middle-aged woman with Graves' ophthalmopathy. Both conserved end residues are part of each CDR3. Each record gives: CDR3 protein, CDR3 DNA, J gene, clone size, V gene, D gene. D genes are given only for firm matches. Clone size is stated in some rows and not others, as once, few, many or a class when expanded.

CASSLGQGASGYTF,TGCGCCAGCAGCTTGGGACAGGGGGCTTCTGGCTACACCTTC,TRBJ1-2,many,TRBV5-1,TRBD1
CASSLANFGRGAKTEAFF,TGCGCCAGCAGCTTGGCGAACTTTGGGCGGGGGGCAAAGACTGAAGCTTTCTTT,TRBJ1-1,few,TRBV5-1,NA
CASSLGDRFPGEGYTF,TGTGCCAGCAGTTTAGGGGACAGGTTCCCCGGGGAAGGCTACACCTTC,TRBJ1-2,NA,TRBV28,TRBD1
CSVRTSGGPTGTQYF,TGCAGCGTACGAACTAGCGGGGGGCCTACAGGGACCCAGTACTTC,TRBJ2-5,NA,TRBV29-1,TRBD2
CSARAGHEQFF,TGCAGTGCTAGAGCAGGCCATGAGCAGTTCTTC,TRBJ2-1,NA,TRBV20-1,NA
CASSLEKYEQYF,TGCGCCAGCAGCTTGGAAAAATACGAGCAGTACTTC,TRBJ2-7,many,TRBV5-1,NA
CASQRLVMNTEAFF,TGTGCCAGCCAGAGACTTGTCATGAACACTGAAGCTTTCTTT,TRBJ1-1,many,TRBV2,NA
CASSQQGSFSPLHF,TGTGCCAGCAGCCAACAGGGAAGCTTTTCACCCCTCCACTTT,TRBJ1-6,NA,TRBV14,NA
CATRRDQGAGANVLTF,TGTGCCACCCGAAGGGACCAGGGAGCTGGGGCCAACGTCCTGACTTTC,TRBJ2-6,few,TRBV6-1,NA
CSVIIVAGGFTDTQYF,TGCAGTGTTATCATAGTAGCGGGGGGGTTCACAGATACGCAGTATTTT,TRBJ2-3,many,TRBV20-1,TRBD2
CSASSPGLARTQYF,TGCAGTGCTTCCTCCCCGGGACTAGCGAGGACCCAGTACTTC,TRBJ2-5,many,TRBV20-1,TRBD2
CASSLVGTRTDTQYF,TGCGCCAGCAGCTTGGTAGGAACCCGCACAGATACGCAGTATTTT,TRBJ2-3,NA,TRBV5-1,NA
CASSSPDYFQETQYF,TGTGCCAGCAGCTCCCCGGACTATTTCCAAGAGACCCAGTACTTC,TRBJ2-5,many,TRBV11-2,NA
CASSSPGGSMSSYNEQFF,TGTGCCAGCAGCTCCCCCGGGGGCAGCATGTCCTCCTACAATGAGCAGTTCTTC,TRBJ2-1,NA,TRBV7-2,NA
CASRGDGGEKLFF,TGCGCCAGCAGGGGGGATGGAGGTGAAAAACTGTTTTTT,TRBJ1-4,NA,TRBV5-1,NA
CASSTTGTSGPYNEQFF,TGTGCCAGCAGTACAACGGGGACTAGCGGACCCTACAATGAGCAGTTCTTC,TRBJ2-1,NA,TRBV28,TRBD2
CASSPWTSGEQFF,TGTGCCAGCAGCCCATGGACTAGCGGTGAGCAGTTCTTC,TRBJ2-1,many,TRBV7-2,TRBD2
CASRLGISGKQETQYF,TGCGCCAGCAGGCTCGGGATTAGCGGAAAACAAGAGACCCAGTACTTC,TRBJ2-5,NA,TRBV5-1,NA
CASSSGDRVRGDTQYF,TGTGCCAGCAGCTCCGGGGACAGGGTCCGTGGAGATACGCAGTATTTT,TRBJ2-3,few,TRBV11-1,TRBD1
CAWSVDPQGKGTFF,TGTGCCTGGAGTGTAGATCCCCAGGGGAAGGGAACTTTCTTT,TRBJ1-1,many,TRBV30,NA
CASSYSRASGASTDTQYF,TGTGCCAGCAGTTACTCGAGGGCGTCGGGGGCGTCGACAGATACGCAGTATTTT,TRBJ2-3,few,TRBV6-6,NA
CASRRDPIRPDTQYF,TGTGCCAGCAGGAGAGACCCAATCCGCCCAGATACGCAGTATTTT,TRBJ2-3,few,TRBV27,NA
CASRADFNTDTQYF,TGTGCCAGCAGAGCGGACTTCAACACAGATACGCAGTATTTT,TRBJ2-3,NA,TRBV28,NA
CAWSATGFGGDTQYF,TGTGCCTGGAGCGCCACTGGATTCGGGGGAGATACGCAGTATTTT,TRBJ2-3,NA,TRBV30,NA
CASSYPGTNNEQFF,TGTGCCAGCAGTTACCCGGGGACCAACAATGAGCAGTTCTTC,TRBJ2-1,NA,TRBV6-5,NA
CSATGSASYGYTF,TGCAGTGCTACTGGTAGCGCATCCTATGGCTACACCTTC,TRBJ1-2,many,TRBV20-1,NA
CASTPDGGQPQHF,TGTGCCAGCACCCCGGACGGGGGTCAGCCCCAGCATTTT,TRBJ1-5,many,TRBV12-3/TRBV12-4,NA
CASSEGTDFYNEQFF,TGTGCCAGCAGTGAAGGGACAGACTTCTACAATGAGCAGTTCTTC,TRBJ2-1,many,TRBV2,NA
CSPTVSYHEQFF,TGCAGTCCCACGGTTAGCTATCATGAGCAGTTCTTC,TRBJ2-1,NA,TRBV20-1,NA
CASSLFGNTIYF,TGTGCCAGCAGTTTATTTGGAAACACCATATATTTT,TRBJ1-3,few,TRBV12-3/TRBV12-4,NA
CSASRQGGQETQYF,TGCAGTGCTTCCCGACAGGGGGGTCAAGAGACCCAGTACTTC,TRBJ2-5,few,TRBV20-1,TRBD1
CASSLAPRTSGRILSSGELFF,TGTGCCAGCAGCTTAGCTCCTAGGACTAGCGGGAGGATATTATCCTCCGGGGAGCTGTTTTTT,TRBJ2-2,once,TRBV11-2,TRBD2
CASSLAGSNTEAFF,TGTGCCAGCAGCTTAGCAGGATCGAACACTGAAGCTTTCTTT,TRBJ1-1,many,TRBV7-2,NA
CASSLPPFSTDTQYF,TGTGCCAGCAGTTTACCCCCTTTTAGCACAGATACGCAGTATTTT,TRBJ2-3,many,TRBV28,NA
CASSLATETDTQYF,TGTGCCAGCAGCTTGGCCACAGAAACAGATACGCAGTATTTT,TRBJ2-3,many,TRBV5-5,NA
CASSSQQGIVYEQYF,TGTGCCAGCAGCTCACAACAGGGGATAGTATACGAGCAGTACTTC,TRBJ2-7,NA,TRBV7-9,TRBD1
CASSIGASGTYEQYF,TGTGCCAGTAGTATCGGGGCTAGCGGGACCTACGAGCAGTACTTC,TRBJ2-7,NA,TRBV19,TRBD2
CASSLGDTELNEQFF,TGCGCCAGCAGCTTGGGGGACACCGAACTCAATGAGCAGTTCTTC,TRBJ2-1,many,TRBV5-1,NA
CSARPTGAHSIYEQYF,TGCAGTGCTAGACCTACAGGGGCCCACAGTATCTACGAGCAGTACTTC,TRBJ2-7,many,TRBV20-1,TRBD1
CASRDFQGLGNQPQHF,TGTGCCAGCAGGGACTTTCAGGGTCTTGGCAATCAGCCCCAGCATTTT,TRBJ1-5,many,TRBV2,NA